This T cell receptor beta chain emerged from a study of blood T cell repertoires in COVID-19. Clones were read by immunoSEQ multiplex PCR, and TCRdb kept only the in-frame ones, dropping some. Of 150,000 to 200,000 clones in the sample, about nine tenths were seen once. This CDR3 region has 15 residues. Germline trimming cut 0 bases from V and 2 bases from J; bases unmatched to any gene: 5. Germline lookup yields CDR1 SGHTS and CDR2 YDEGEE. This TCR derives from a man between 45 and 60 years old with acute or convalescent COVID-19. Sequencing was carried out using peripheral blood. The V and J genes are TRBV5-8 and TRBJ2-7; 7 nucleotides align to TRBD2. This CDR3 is CASSLDGTTAYEQYF. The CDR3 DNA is TGTGCCAGCAGCTTGGACGGGACTACCGCCTACGAGCAGTACTTC. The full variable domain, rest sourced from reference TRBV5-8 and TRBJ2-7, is EAGVTQSPTHLIKTRGQQATLRCSPISGHTSVYWYQQALGLGLQFLLWYDEGEERNRGNFPPRFSGRQFPNYSSELNVNALELEDSALYLCASSLDGTTAYEQYFGPGTRLTVT.